The rows below give T cell receptor beta chains drawn from one sample of a study of blood T cell repertoires in COVID-19. This table comes from immunoSEQ multiplex PCR, and its TCRdb copy is limited to in-frame clones, with some not included. Among a few hundred thousand clones listed, 88% were seen once. The sample consisted of peripheral blood. The receptors come from a woman aged 50 to 60 with active or convalescent COVID-19. CDR3s include the opening cysteine and the closing phenylalanine or tryptophan. Each record gives: V gene, D gene, J gene, CDR3 length, clone size, CDR3 protein, CDR3 DNA. D genes are given only for firm matches. Clone size is not always given. Where it is, it says once, few, many or a class for expanded clones.

V: TRBV7-2; D: TRBD1; J: TRBJ1-4; length: 17; size: .; CDR3: CASSLQGTVATNEKLFF; DNA: TGTGCCAGCAGCTTACAGGGGACAGTCGCAACTAATGAAAAACTGTTTTTT
V: TRBV6-5; D: .; J: TRBJ2-1; length: 14; size: .; CDR3: CASSYRAAYNEQFF; DNA: TGTGCCAGCAGTTATAGAGCGGCCTACAATGAGCAGTTCTTC
V: TRBV5-8; D: TRBD2; J: TRBJ2-7; length: 16; size: .; CDR3: CASSLAASGNSYEQYF; DNA: TGTGCCAGCAGCTTGGCCGCTAGCGGGAACTCCTACGAGCAGTACTTC
V: TRBV4-3; D: .; J: TRBJ1-5; length: 15; size: .; CDR3: CASSQGVRGGQPQHF; DNA: TGCGCCAGCAGCCAAGGGGTCAGGGGTGGCCAGCCCCAGCATTTT
V: TRBV4-1; D: .; J: TRBJ1-1; length: 15; size: .; CDR3: CASSPRASSLEGAFF; DNA: TGCGCCAGCAGCCCCCGAGCCTCTTCCTTGGAGGGAGCTTTCTTT
V: TRBV13; D: .; J: TRBJ1-1; length: 12; size: .; CDR3: CASSPSNTEAFF; DNA: TGTGCCAGTTCCCCCTCGAACACTGAAGCTTTCTTT
V: TRBV4-1; D: TRBD1; J: TRBJ2-3; length: 16; size: once; CDR3: CASSLRTGSPTDTQYF; DNA: TGCGCCAGCAGCCTACGGACAGGGAGCCCCACAGATACGCAGTATTTT
V: TRBV11-3; D: .; J: TRBJ2-2; length: 14; size: once; CDR3: CASSLGPGTGELFF; DNA: TGTGCCAGCAGCTTAGGCCCCGGCACCGGGGAGCTGTTTTTT
V: TRBV4-1; D: .; J: TRBJ1-4; length: 16; size: once; CDR3: CASSQDFGKGNEKLFF; DNA: TGCGCCAGCAGCCAAGATTTTGGGAAGGGGAATGAAAAACTGTTTTTT
V: TRBV28; D: .; J: TRBJ2-1; length: 13; size: few; CDR3: CAVNRRTFNEQFF; DNA: TGTGCCGTAAACAGGAGAACCTTCAATGAGCAGTTCTTC
V: TRBV2; D: .; J: TRBJ2-2; length: 11; size: few; CDR3: CASSRGGELFF; DNA: TGTGCCAGCAGTCGGGGCGGGGAGCTGTTTTTT
V: TRBV7-3; D: .; J: TRBJ2-3; length: 15; size: .; CDR3: CASSPVGTSTDTQYF; DNA: TGTGCCAGCAGTCCTGTAGGGACTAGCACAGATACGCAGTATTTT
V: TRBV10-3; D: TRBD1; J: TRBJ1-3; length: 15; size: .; CDR3: CAISPGQGIGNTIYF; DNA: TGTGCCATCAGCCCGGGACAGGGAATAGGAAACACCATATATTTT
V: TRBV18; D: .; J: TRBJ1-1; length: 16; size: .; CDR3: CASSPPRKQWNTEAFF; DNA: TGTGCCAGCTCACCACCGAGAAAACAGTGGAACACTGAAGCTTTCTTT
V: TRBV18; D: .; J: TRBJ2-2; length: 18; size: .; CDR3: CASSPYSPGPRNTGELFF; DNA: TGTGCCAGCTCACCATATTCGCCAGGCCCGAGGAACACCGGGGAGCTGTTTTTT
V: TRBV28; D: .; J: TRBJ2-5; length: 13; size: few; CDR3: CASSFTNQETQYF; DNA: TGTGCCAGCAGTTTTACTAACCAAGAGACCCAGTACTTC
V: TRBV4-1; D: TRBD1; J: TRBJ2-7; length: 17; size: .; CDR3: CASSRLLGQGAPYEQYF; DNA: TGCGCCAGCAGCCGACTACTCGGACAGGGGGCGCCCTACGAGCAGTACTTC
V: TRBV19; D: .; J: TRBJ1-1; length: 15; size: .; CDR3: CASSIGPRVSTEAFF; DNA: TGTGCCAGTAGTATAGGTCCCAGGGTGAGCACTGAAGCTTTCTTT
V: TRBV30; D: TRBD2; J: TRBJ2-7; length: 16; size: .; CDR3: CAWSAPTSGGAFEQYF; DNA: TGTGCCTGGAGCGCCCCCACTAGCGGGGGGGCCTTCGAGCAGTACTTC
V: TRBV7-8; D: .; J: TRBJ2-3; length: 15; size: once; CDR3: CASRVQGTSTDTQYF; DNA: TGTGCCAGCAGAGTTCAGGGAACTAGCACAGATACGCAGTATTTT
V: TRBV14; D: TRBD1; J: TRBJ1-4; length: 15; size: .; CDR3: CASSQDAGGLGKLFF; DNA: TGTGCCAGCAGCCAAGACGCAGGGGGCTTGGGAAAACTGTTTTTT
V: TRBV28; D: TRBD1; J: TRBJ2-7; length: 16; size: .; CDR3: CASSLGARTGSHEQYF; DNA: TGTGCCAGCAGTTTAGGGGCCCGGACAGGGTCCCACGAGCAGTACTTC
V: TRBV6-6; D: TRBD2; J: TRBJ2-1; length: 16; size: once; CDR3: CASSYVAGGGDNEQFF; DNA: TGTGCCAGCAGTTACGTAGCGGGAGGCGGGGACAATGAGCAGTTCTTC
V: TRBV19; D: .; J: TRBJ1-1; length: 15; size: .; CDR3: CASRPTPQANTEAFF; DNA: TGTGCCAGTAGACCCACACCCCAGGCTAACACTGAAGCTTTCTTT
V: TRBV2; D: .; J: TRBJ1-2; length: 12; size: few; CDR3: CASSESSYGYTF; DNA: TGTGCCAGCAGTGAATCATCCTATGGCTACACCTTC
V: TRBV5-1; D: .; J: TRBJ1-1; length: 14; size: .; CDR3: CASSLDTANTEAFF; DNA: TGCGCCAGCAGCCTGGACACCGCGAACACTGAAGCTTTCTTT
V: TRBV28; D: TRBD1; J: TRBJ2-6; length: 14; size: .; CDR3: CATYRGTGANVLTF; DNA: TGTGCCACCTACAGGGGGACTGGGGCCAACGTCCTGACTTTC
V: TRBV7-2; D: TRBD1; J: TRBJ1-2; length: 19; size: once; CDR3: CASSLAGTGGPLSNYGYTF; DNA: TGTGCCAGCAGCTTAGCCGGGACAGGGGGACCCCTTTCTAACTATGGCTACACCTTC
V: TRBV2; D: TRBD2; J: TRBJ2-1; length: 16; size: .; CDR3: CASSEQTSRPYNEQFF; DNA: TGTGCCAGCAGTGAACAGACTAGCCGACCCTACAATGAGCAGTTCTTC
V: TRBV6-2/TRBV6-3; D: TRBD1; J: TRBJ1-2; length: 13; size: few; CDR3: CASSRQGPYGYTF; DNA: TGTGCCAGCAGTCGACAGGGACCCTATGGCTACACCTTC
V: TRBV28; D: TRBD1; J: TRBJ1-4; length: 14; size: .; CDR3: CASTGTAYNEKLFF; DNA: TGTGCCAGCACCGGGACAGCCTATAATGAAAAACTGTTTTTT
V: TRBV9; D: TRBD1; J: TRBJ2-1; length: 16; size: once; CDR3: CASSVGTGKFYNEQFF; DNA: TGTGCCAGCAGCGTAGGGACAGGGAAGTTCTACAATGAGCAGTTCTTC
V: TRBV30; D: .; J: TRBJ1-1; length: 12; size: .; CDR3: CAWNRVNTEAFF; DNA: TGTGCCTGGAACAGGGTGAACACTGAAGCTTTCTTT
V: TRBV5-6; D: .; J: TRBJ1-2; length: 13; size: .; CDR3: CASSLAKSPRFTF; DNA: TGTGCCAGCAGCTTGGCGAAGAGCCCCCGGTTCACCTTC
V: TRBV5-1; D: TRBD2; J: TRBJ2-2; length: 15; size: .; CDR3: CASPGGLTNTGELFF; DNA: TGCGCCAGCCCGGGGGGGCTAACGAACACCGGGGAGCTGTTTTTT
V: TRBV27; D: .; J: TRBJ1-2; length: 12; size: few; CDR3: CASSLSGSGYTF; DNA: TGTGCCAGCAGTTTATCAGGGAGTGGCTACACCTTC
V: TRBV27; D: .; J: TRBJ1-2; length: 12; size: .; CDR3: CASSPGAGGYTF; DNA: TGTGCCAGCAGTCCAGGGGCCGGGGGCTACACCTTC
V: TRBV28; D: .; J: TRBJ2-3; length: 13; size: .; CDR3: CASSLPSVDTQYF; DNA: TGTGCCAGCAGTTTACCTAGCGTGGATACGCAGTATTTT
V: TRBV24-1; D: TRBD1; J: TRBJ2-3; length: 16; size: .; CDR3: CATSDSTGGASDTQYF; DNA: TGTGCCACCAGTGACTCCACAGGGGGCGCGTCAGATACGCAGTATTTT
V: TRBV19; D: .; J: TRBJ2-7; length: 15; size: few; CDR3: CASSIGGDTTYEQYF; DNA: TGTGCCAGTAGTATAGGGGGGGATACGACCTACGAGCAGTACTTC